Below are 23 T cell receptor beta chains sequenced from a single sample in a study of T cell repertoires in cytomegalovirus infection. Via MiXCR, TCRdb re-called the reads, giving one row per CDR3 protein. The sample lists some 680,000 distinct CDR3 sequences, under 40% seen once, with under 3.5% in the top ten. The source material was PBMCs. The source is a human donor in good health (CMV status not recorded). Some clones in this sample may be carry-over from other donors' samples.

This clonotype was observed many times. This sequence joins TRBV7-8 and TRBJ1-1; TRBD1 might be the D (5 bases). In germline, CDR1 is SGHVS, CDR2 FQNEAQ. This CDR3 comprises 18 residues. The ends were cut back, 5 bases at V and 0 bases at J, with 22 bases in the middle. The CDR3 spells CASSPRQIIRLMNTEAFF. CDR3 nucleotides: TGTGCCAGCAGCCCGCGACAGATAATACGTCTAATGAACACTGAAGCTTTCTTT.

This clonotype was picked up many times. The chain links TRBV7-2 to TRBJ2-3; 9 positions match TRBD2. This CDR3 region has 15 residues. With V trimmed by 1 base and J by 4 bases, 3 bases remained unmatched. Germline CDR1 is SGHTA and CDR2 is FQGNSA. CDR3 in amino acids: CASSLGGGASDTQYF. DNA for the CDR3: TGTGCCAGCAGCTTAGGCGGGGGGGCCTCAGATACGCAGTATTTT.

There are a few counts of this clonotype. This chain joins TRBV27 and TRBJ2-2, with a tentative D call TRBD2 (5 bases). This CDR3 region has 14 residues. Germline CDR1 and CDR2: MNHEY and SMNVEV (reference sequence). The V gene lost 2 bases and the J gene lost 7 bases, with 11 bases spanning the gap. The CDR3 loop reads CASSLRRVGGELFF. In DNA, the CDR3 is TGTGCCAGCAGTTTAAGGCGGGTTGGCGGGGAGCTGTTTTTT.

The chain is built from TRBV28 and TRBJ2-5, with no clear D. The CDR3 runs 14 residues. In germline, CDR1 is MDHEN, CDR2 SYDVKM. Trimming cost V 7 bases and J 2 bases, with 14 bases left between them. DNA for the CDR3: TGTGCCAGCACCTCTCGAACCCCTCAAGAGACCCAGTACTTC. Protein: CASTSRTPQETQYF.

The V call is TRBV27, the J call TRBJ2-5; 8 positions agree with TRBD2. Germline lookup yields CDR1 MNHEY and CDR2 SMNVEV (reference sequence). The ends lost 5 bases at V and 5 bases at J; junction bases unmatched: 13. The CDR3 has 16 residues. DNA for the CDR3: TGTGCCAGCAGTCCACCCCCCACACGGGGGGGGGAGACCCAGTACTTC. This translates into CASSPPPTRGGETQYF.

This clonotype was counted a few times. V is TRBV5-1 and J is TRBJ2-3; D call uncertain. Trimming cost V 2 bases and J 3 bases, with 10 bases left between them. The CDR3 runs to 14 residues. Germline V CDR1 and CDR2: SGHRS, YFSETQ. The CDR3 spells CASSFPENTDTQYF. The DNA for the CDR3 is TGCGCCAGCAGCTTTCCGGAGAATACAGATACGCAGTATTTT.

This clonotype was observed a handful of times. This chain uses TRBV7-2 with TRBJ1-5; D is uncertain. V was shortened by 2 bases and J by 2 bases, with 10 bases between the two germline ends. This CDR3 contains 15 residues. The V gene's germline CDR1 is SGHTA and CDR2 FQGNSA. In nucleotides, the CDR3 is TGTGCCAGCAGCTTAAGGTGGGGTGGCAATCAGCCCCAGCATTTT. This encodes CASSLRWGGNQPQHF.

The V call is TRBV6-4, the J call TRBJ2-3, with no clear D. Germline V gene data show CDR1 as MRHNA and CDR2 as SNTAGT. V lost 4 bases and J 5 bases, leaving 10 bases between the germline ends. This CDR3 comprises 13 residues. The CDR3 DNA is TGTGCCAGCAGTGCCCAACCGAGAGATACGCAGTATTTT. Translating it yields CASSAQPRDTQYF.

This chain uses TRBV6-1 with TRBJ2-3; no firm D call. The length of the CDR3 is 14 residues. Trimming shortened V by 1 base and J by 3 bases, and 8 bases separated the two germline ends. CDR1 and CDR2 from the germline V gene are MNHNS and SASEGT. The CDR3 DNA follows: TGTGCCAGCAGTGAAGTAGGCTCAACAGATACGCAGTATTTT. Protein: CASSEVGSTDTQYF.

V gene TRBV20-1 combines with J gene TRBJ2-5, with 7 bases aligning to TRBD1. The germline V gene encodes CDR1 DFQATT and CDR2 SNEGSKA (reference sequence). The CDR3 sequence is 14 residues long. V shed 5 bases and J 5 bases; nucleotides not matched to a gene: 11. The CDR3, as DNA: TGCAGTGCTCCGCCACAGGGGTTGTTGGAGACCCAGTACTTC. It yields the protein CSAPPQGLLETQYF.

The genes are TRBV19 and TRBJ2-3; 9 nucleotides match TRBD1. After removal of 9 bases from V and 2 bases from J, the junction contained 12 bases not matched to a gene. The CDR3 runs to 16 residues. The germline V gene has CDR1 LNHDA and CDR2 SQIVND (reference sequence). Written as DNA, the CDR3 is TGTGCCAGCAAAGAGACAGGGGGATCCTTCACAGATACGCAGTATTTT. This gives the protein CASKETGGSFTDTQYF.

This clonotype was found a few times. The chain has TRBV11-2 and TRBJ2-1; the D is unclear. The CDR3 has 17 residues. The V gene lost 2 bases and the J gene lost 0 bases, with 14 bases spanning the gap. In germline, CDR1 is SGHAT, CDR2 FQNNGV. The CDR3 protein is CASSLNTRRSSYNEQFF. In nucleotides, the CDR3 is TGTGCCAGCAGCTTAAACACCCGGAGAAGCTCCTACAATGAGCAGTTCTTC.

This chain uses TRBV18 with TRBJ2-1, with no clear D. This CDR3 has 14 residues. CDR1 KGHSH and CDR2 LQKENI come from the germline V gene. The V end lost 6 bases, the J end lost 5 bases, and 14 bases lay between the germline ends. CDR3: CASSPDLGNNEQFF. The CDR3 DNA is TGTGCCAGCTCCCCCGACTTAGGGAACAATGAGCAGTTCTTC.

About this clonotype itself: Because it lacks the conserved phenylalanine or tryptophan at the end, this CDR3 is likely a read error. Written as DNA, the CDR3 is TGTGCCACCAGCGTGGGGACCGATGATCCCCAGCCCCAGCATTTG. Its translation is CATSVGTDDPQPQHL. The gene calls are TRBV15 and TRBJ1-5; D is possibly TRBD1 (5 bases). The CDR3 is 15 amino acids. The germline gives CDR1 LNHNV, CDR2 YYDKDF (reference sequence). Trimming stripped 5 bases from V and 7 bases from J, with 18 bases between.

V is TRBV20-1 and J is TRBJ2-1, with TRBD2 matching 14 bases. CDR3 size: 15 residues. J was trimmed by 6 bases and V by 3 bases; bases with no gene match: 4. Germline lookup yields CDR1 DFQATT and CDR2 SNEGSKA (reference sequence). CDR3 region: CSASKGLAGVNEQFF. The CDR3 nucleotides are TGCAGTGCTAGTAAGGGACTAGCGGGAGTCAATGAGCAGTTCTTC.

V usage is TRBV5-1 and J usage is TRBJ1-5; D gene unclear. Germline V gene sequence: CDR1 SGHRS, CDR2 YFSETQ. The length of the CDR3 is 13 residues. The ends were cut back, 6 bases at V and 9 bases at J, with 16 bases in the middle. The CDR3: CASTYSGEGPQHF. In nucleotides, the CDR3 is TGCGCCAGCACCTACTCGGGTGAAGGGCCCCAGCATTTT.

The CDR3: CASSSPGGEMTGELFF. The CDR3 nucleotides read TGTGCCAGCAGCTCTCCAGGGGGGGAAATGACCGGGGAGCTGTTTTTT. The chain carries TRBV7-2 and TRBJ2-2; perhaps D is TRBD1 or TRBD2 (7 bases each). CDR3 length equals 16 residues. Trimming left V 4 bases short and J 5 bases short, with 17 bases between. Germline CDR1 is SGHTA and CDR2 is FQGNSA.

J is TRBJ2-3 and V is TRBV12-3 or TRBV12-4; 11 bases are a match to TRBD2. J gave up 5 bases and V 5 bases, and 3 bases lay outside the gene matches. This CDR3 has 14 residues. CDR3 residues: CASSLSGGVDTQYF. The CDR3 nucleotides read TGTGCCAGCAGTCTTAGCGGGGGGGTAGATACGCAGTATTTT.

V is TRBV20-1 and J is TRBJ2-7; the match to TRBD1 covers 7 bases. CDR3 length equals 15 residues. The germline CDR1 and CDR2 sequences are DFQATT and SNEGSKA (reference sequence). V was pared by 2 bases and J by 2 bases, with 9 bases of the junction left unmatched. The CDR3 region has the DNA TGCAGTGCTAGACCCCAGGGGGATAGGGCCTACGAGCAGTACTTC. Protein: CSARPQGDRAYEQYF.

CDR3 sequence (DNA): TGTGCCAGCAGTGAAGCGGGGGGCCTCGGCGAGACCCAGTACTTC. This gives the protein CASSEAGGLGETQYF. V and J are TRBV2 and TRBJ2-5; D is tentatively TRBD1 or TRBD2 (6 bases each). Looked up from germline, CDR1 is SNHLY and CDR2 is FYNNEI. With 0 bases removed from V and 5 bases from J, the gap between germline ends came to 13 bases. The CDR3 is 15 amino acids.

V and J are TRBV4-1 and TRBJ1-4; possible D gene TRBD1, 6 bases. Trimming took 0 bases from V and 11 from J, leaving 19 bases between them. Germline CDR1 reads MGHRA; CDR2 reads YSYEKL. This CDR3 has 16 residues. The CDR3 nucleotides are TGCGCCAGCAGCCAAGATTTGGGGGCTGGTGGAGTGAAACTGTTTTTT. It specifies CASSQDLGAGGVKLFF.

The rearrangement uses TRBV6-5 and TRBJ2-6; the D is unclear. V was cut by 0 bases and J by 0 bases, with 12 bases left in between. Germline CDR1 reads MNHEY; CDR2 reads SVGAGI. This CDR3 region has 18 residues. CDR3 loop: CASSYSGRMTSGANVLTF. The CDR3 DNA reads as TGTGCCAGCAGTTACTCCGGCCGTATGACCTCTGGGGCCAACGTCCTGACTTTC.

This chain joins TRBV19 and TRBJ2-2; D might be TRBD2 (5 bases). The CDR3 is 17 residues long. CDR1 and CDR2 (germline): LNHDA, SQIVND (reference sequence). Between the trimmed V and J ends, which lost 3 bases and 0 bases, there was a span of 14 bases. CDR3 region: CASSISFHGTNTGELFF. For the CDR3, the DNA is TGTGCCAGTAGTATCTCTTTCCACGGGACGAACACCGGGGAGCTGTTTTTT.